What follows are 10 T cell receptor beta chains derived from one specimen sequenced in a study of Tregs in tolerant kidney transplant recipients. Mixed chimerism was transient after nonmyeloablative marrow transplants from related graft donors. Data came from immunoSEQ multiplex PCR; TCRdb stores just in-frame clones and leaves some out. The sample yields tens of thousands of clones, roughly 90% seen once. The material sequenced was CD4+ T cells from blood (PBMCs), taken 24 months after the transplant. The receptors originated from a human patient who received a combined kidney and bone marrow transplant. The graft donor may be the source of some T cells.

J is TRBJ1-2 and V is TRBV7-6; TRBD1 might be the D (5 bases). Trimming removed 6 bases from V and 8 bases from J, with 16 bases in between. CDR3 length equals 13 residues. In germline, CDR1 is SGHVS, CDR2 FNYEAQ. CDR3 coding DNA: TGTGCCAGCAGTCGCCCGGGGGGTCGAGGCTACACCTTC. Residues: CASSRPGGRGYTF.

J is TRBJ1-1 and V is TRBV4-3; no firm D call. The CDR3 spans 15 residues. V lost 3 bases and J lost 5, with 16 bases in between. Per the germline V gene, CDR1 is LGHNA and CDR2 is YSLEER. DNA of the CDR3: TGCGCCAGCAGCCATAAACTACGAGGGAAGACTGAAGCTTTCTTT. Its translation is CASSHKLRGKTEAFF.

The chain uses TRBV19 and TRBJ2-2; tentatively, D is TRBD2 (6 bases). CDR1 and CDR2 (germline): LNHDA, SQIVND (reference sequence). The CDR3 sequence is 13 residues long. The germline V and J ends were trimmed by 3 bases and 8 bases, with 10 bases remaining between them. CDR3 sequence (DNA): TGTGCCAGTAGTATTGGGGGGTCTGGGGAGCTGTTTTTT. Protein: CASSIGGSGELFF. Full variable domain (remainder filled in from reference TRBV19 and TRBJ2-2): DGGITQSPKYLFRKEGQNVTLSCEQNLNHDAMYWYRQDPGQGLRLIYYSQIVNDFQKGDIAEGYSVSREKKESFPLTVTSAQKNPTAFYLCASSIGGSGELFFGEGSRLTVL.

This rearrangement joins TRBV7-2 to TRBJ1-2; 12 bases are shared with TRBD1. The J segment lost 2 bases and the V segment lost 5 bases, leaving 0 bases of the junction unmatched. The CDR3 contains 14 residues. Germline CDR1 reads SGHTA; CDR2 reads FQGNSA. The CDR3 loop reads CASSGTGGNYGYTF. The CDR3 DNA reads TGTGCCAGCAGCGGGACAGGGGGCAACTATGGCTACACCTTC.

The genes are TRBV11-3 and TRBJ2-1, with 9 bases aligning to TRBD2. V was pared by 6 bases and J by 7 bases, with 7 bases of the junction left unmatched. This CDR3 comprises 14 residues. CDR1 is SGHNT, CDR2 YENEEA, per germline. The chain's CDR3 is CASRAGGRVNEQFF. The CDR3 DNA reads as TGTGCCAGCAGAGCGGGAGGTCGGGTGAATGAGCAGTTCTTC.

J is TRBJ1-1 and V is TRBV6-6, with unresolved D. The germline V gene encodes CDR1 MNHNY and CDR2 SVGAGI (reference sequence). V lost 7 bases and J 1 base, leaving 10 bases between the germline ends. The CDR3 spans 13 residues. The CDR3 DNA is TGTGCCAGCACCCCACGGGGGAACACTGAAGCTTTCTTT. Translating it yields CASTPRGNTEAFF.

The V call is TRBV9, the J call TRBJ2-6; weak D call: TRBD1 (5 bases). The CDR3 extends over 16 amino acids. Germline-derived CDR1 and CDR2 are SGDLS and YYNGEE. Trimming removed 8 bases from V and 0 bases from J, with 15 bases in between. Written as DNA, the CDR3 is TGTGCCAGTGGTCAGGGCTTAATCTCTGGGGCCAACGTCCTGACTTTC. Translation gives CASGQGLISGANVLTF.

The chain recombines TRBV6-1 with TRBJ2-3; 7 bases are a match to TRBD1. This CDR3 spans 15 amino acids. Germline-derived CDR1 and CDR2 are MNHNS and SASEGT. V was clipped by 8 bases and J by 1 base; unmatched bases: 9. CDR3: CASATQGYGTDTQYF. Written as DNA, the CDR3 is TGTGCCAGCGCGACACAGGGGTACGGCACAGATACGCAGTATTTT.

The V call is TRBV5-1, the J call TRBJ2-4, with D perhaps matching TRBD1 (5 bases). The CDR3 length is 13 residues. Trimming removed 2 bases at V and 5 bases at J, with 8 bases between. Germline values: CDR1 SGHRS, CDR2 YFSETQ. CDR3 DNA sequence: TGCGCCAGCAGCTTAGAGACAGAAAACATTCAGTACTTC. This sequence encodes CASSLETENIQYF.

V gene TRBV5-5 combines with J gene TRBJ1-1, with 9 bases that match TRBD1. The germline CDR1 and CDR2 sequences are SGHKS and YYEKEE (reference sequence). There are 17 residues in the CDR3. The V segment lost 1 base and the J segment 1 base; nucleotides outside the gene matches: 8. The CDR3 DNA reads TGTGCCAGCAGCTTGAGGGTGACGGGACAGGGGAACACTGAAGCTTTCTTT. Its protein is CASSLRVTGQGNTEAFF.